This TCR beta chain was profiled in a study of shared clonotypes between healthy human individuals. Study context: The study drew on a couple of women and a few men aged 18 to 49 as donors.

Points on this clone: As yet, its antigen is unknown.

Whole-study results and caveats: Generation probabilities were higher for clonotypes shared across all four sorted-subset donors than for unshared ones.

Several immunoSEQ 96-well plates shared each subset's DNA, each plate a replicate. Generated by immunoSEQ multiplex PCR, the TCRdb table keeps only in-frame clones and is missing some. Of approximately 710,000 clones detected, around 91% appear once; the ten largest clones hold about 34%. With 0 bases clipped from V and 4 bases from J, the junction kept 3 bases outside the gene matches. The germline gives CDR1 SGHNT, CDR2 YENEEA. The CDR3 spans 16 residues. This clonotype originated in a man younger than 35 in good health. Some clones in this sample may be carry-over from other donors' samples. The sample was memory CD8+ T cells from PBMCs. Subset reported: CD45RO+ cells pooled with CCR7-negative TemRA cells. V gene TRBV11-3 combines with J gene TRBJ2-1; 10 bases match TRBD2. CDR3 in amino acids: CASSLDGTSEYNEQFF. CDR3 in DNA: TGTGCCAGCAGCTTAGATGGGACTAGCGAGTACAATGAGCAGTTCTTC.